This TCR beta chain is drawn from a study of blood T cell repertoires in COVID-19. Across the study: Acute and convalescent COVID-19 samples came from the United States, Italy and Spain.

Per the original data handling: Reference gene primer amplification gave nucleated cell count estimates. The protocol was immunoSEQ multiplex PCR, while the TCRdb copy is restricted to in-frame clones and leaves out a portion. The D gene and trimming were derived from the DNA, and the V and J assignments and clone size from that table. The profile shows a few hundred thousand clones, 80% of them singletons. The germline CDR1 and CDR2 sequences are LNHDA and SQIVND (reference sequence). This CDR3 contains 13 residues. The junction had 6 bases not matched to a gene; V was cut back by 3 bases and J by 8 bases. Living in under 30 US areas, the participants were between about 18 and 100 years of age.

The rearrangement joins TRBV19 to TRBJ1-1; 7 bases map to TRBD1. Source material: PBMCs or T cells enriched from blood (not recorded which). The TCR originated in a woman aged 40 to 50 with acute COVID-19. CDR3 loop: CASSIRTGLEAFF. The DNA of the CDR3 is TGTGCCAGTAGTATCCGGACAGGTCTGGAAGCTTTCTTT. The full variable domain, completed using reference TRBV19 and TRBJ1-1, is DGGITQSPKYLFRKEGQNVTLSCEQNLNHDAMYWYRQDPGQGLRLIYYSQIVNDFQKGDIAEGYSVSREKKESFPLTVTSAQKNPTAFYLCASSIRTGLEAFFGQGTRLTVV.